The clone carrying this T cell receptor beta chain was counted ten times or more. TCRdb independently ran MiXCR on the 5' RACE reads; one entry per CDR3 protein. Of approximately 74,000 distinct CDR3 sequences in the sample, roughly 6.9% were seen once. This specimen belongs to a study of T cells after yellow fever vaccination. This CDR3 is built from 16 residues. Trimming cost V 0 bases and J 4 bases, with 10 bases left between them. The germline V gene has CDR1 SGHAT and CDR2 FQNNGV. The sequence was collected from a man aged 18 to 30 who received the YFV17D yellow fever vaccine. The source material was CD8+ T cells sorted from PBMCs, sampled more than 4 days after the first yellow fever vaccination. The chain has TRBV11-2 and TRBJ2-6, with D perhaps assigned TRBD1 or TRBD2 (5 bases each). The DNA for the CDR3 is TGTGCCAGCAGCTTAGATGAAGGGGACGGGGCCAACGTCCTGACTTTC. Protein sequence: CASSLDEGDGANVLTF. The full variable domain, with the rest looked up from reference TRBV11-2 and TRBJ2-6, is EAGVAQSPRYKIIEKRQSVAFWCNPISGHATLYWYQQILGQGPKLLIQFQNNGVVDDSQLPKDRFSAERLKGVDSTLKIQPAKLEDSAVYLCASSLDEGDGANVLTFGAGSRLTVL.